Listed below are T cell receptor beta chains from one sample, sequenced in a study. TCRdb used MiXCR to reprocess the RT-PCR reads, holding one entry per CDR3 protein. The table lists 550,000 to 750,000 distinct CDR3 sequences, approximately 15% of them singletons. The specimen was memory CD4+ T cells from blood. All receptors come from a female donor in good health, serving as a healthy control. Both conserved end residues are part of each CDR3. Each record gives: CDR3 length, J gene, D gene, clone size, V gene, CDR3 DNA, CDR3 protein. The D gene is left open where the match is weak. Some rows have no size entry. The others give once, few or many, or a class for an expanded clone.

12	TRBJ2-7	TRBD1	.	TRBV29-1	TGCAGTCTCCGGGACAGGAACTACGAGCAGTACTTC	CSLRDRNYEQYF
14	TRBJ1-2	.	few	TRBV20-1	TGCAGTGCTAGAGTAGGCAGCCTCAACTATGGCTACACCTTC	CSARVGSLNYGYTF
16	TRBJ2-3	TRBD2	few	TRBV27	TGTGCCAGCAGTTTATGGGCTAGCGGTCCATCAGATACGCAGTATTTT	CASSLWASGPSDTQYF
12	TRBJ2-1	.	.	TRBV30	TGTGCCTGGAGTGTACTGATTGGTGAGCAGTTCTTC	CAWSVLIGEQFF
15	TRBJ2-7	TRBD2	few	TRBV20-1	TGCAGTGCTGCAAGACTAGCGGCCTACTCCTACGAGCAGTACTTC	CSAARLAAYSYEQYF
13	TRBJ1-1	.	many	TRBV5-1	TGCGCCAGCAGCGAGGTCATGAACACTGAAGCTTTCTTT	CASSEVMNTEAFF
14	TRBJ1-3	.	.	TRBV18	TGTGCCAGCTCACCACGTAGGACTGATCCGATTGCATATTTT	CASSPRRTDPIAYF
12	TRBJ1-2	TRBD1	few	TRBV6-5	TGTGCCAGCAAGTTACCAGGGGGCGGCTACACCTTC	CASKLPGGGYTF
14	TRBJ2-3	.	few	TRBV5-1	TGCGCCAGCAGCTTGCTTTCATTCACAGATACGCAGTATTTT	CASSLLSFTDTQYF
11	TRBJ1-2	.	.	TRBV27	TGTGCCAGCAGTACGTACGATGGCTACACCTTC	CASSTYDGYTF
14	TRBJ2-1	TRBD1	few	TRBV2	TGTGCCAGCAATAACCGGGACAGCCACAATGAGCAGTTCTTC	CASNNRDSHNEQFF